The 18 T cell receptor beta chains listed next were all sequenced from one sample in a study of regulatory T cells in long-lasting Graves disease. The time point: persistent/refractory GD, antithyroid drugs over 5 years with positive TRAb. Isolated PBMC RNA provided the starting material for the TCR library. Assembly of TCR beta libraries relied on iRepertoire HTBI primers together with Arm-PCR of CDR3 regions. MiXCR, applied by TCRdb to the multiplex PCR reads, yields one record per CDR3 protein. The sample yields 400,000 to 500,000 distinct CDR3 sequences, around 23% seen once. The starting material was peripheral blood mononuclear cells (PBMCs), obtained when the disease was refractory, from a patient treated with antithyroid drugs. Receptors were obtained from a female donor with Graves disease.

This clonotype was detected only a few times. This CDR3 is CASSFRGGRGYTF. The CDR3 DNA is TGTGCCAGCAGCTTCCGGGGGGGGCGCGGCTACACCTTC. The V and J genes are TRBV7-8 and TRBJ1-2, with TRBD1 as a possible D gene (6 bases). The CDR3 length is 13 residues. Germline V CDR1 and CDR2: SGHVS, FQNEAQ. V was shortened by 3 bases and J by 8 bases, with 13 bases between the two germline ends. Looking up the rest from reference TRBV7-8 and TRBJ1-2 gives the full variable domain: GAGVSQSPRYKVAKRGQDVALRCDPISGHVSLFWYQQALGQGPEFLTYFQNEAQLDKSGLPSDRFFAERPEGSVSTLKIQRTQQEDSAVYLCASSFRGGRGYTFGSGTRLTVV.

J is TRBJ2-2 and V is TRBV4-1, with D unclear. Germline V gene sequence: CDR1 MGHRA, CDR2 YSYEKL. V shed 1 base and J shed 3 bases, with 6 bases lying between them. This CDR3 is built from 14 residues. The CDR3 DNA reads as TGCGCCAGCAGCCAAGCTGGGTACACCGGGGAGCTGTTTTTT. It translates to CASSQAGYTGELFF.

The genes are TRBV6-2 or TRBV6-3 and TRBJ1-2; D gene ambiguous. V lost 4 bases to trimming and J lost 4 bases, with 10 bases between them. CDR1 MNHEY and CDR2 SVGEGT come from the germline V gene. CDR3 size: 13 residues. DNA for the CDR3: TGTGCCAGCAGTTTTTACAGTGCCTATGGCTACACCTTC. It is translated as CASSFYSAYGYTF.

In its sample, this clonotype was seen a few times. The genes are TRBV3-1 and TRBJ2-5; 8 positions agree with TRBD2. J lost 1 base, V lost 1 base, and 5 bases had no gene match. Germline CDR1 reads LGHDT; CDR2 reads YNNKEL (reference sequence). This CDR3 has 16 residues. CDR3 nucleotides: TGTGCCAGCAGCCAAGGCAGCGGGAGTCCCCAAGAGACCCAGTACTTC. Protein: CASSQGSGSPQETQYF.

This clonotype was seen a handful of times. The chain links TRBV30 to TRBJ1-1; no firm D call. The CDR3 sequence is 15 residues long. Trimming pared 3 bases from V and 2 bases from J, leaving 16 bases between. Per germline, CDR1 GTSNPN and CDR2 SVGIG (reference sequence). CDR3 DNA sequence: TGTGCCTGGAGCTCGGCAAAATTCCTTAACACTGAAGCTTTCTTT. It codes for CAWSSAKFLNTEAFF.

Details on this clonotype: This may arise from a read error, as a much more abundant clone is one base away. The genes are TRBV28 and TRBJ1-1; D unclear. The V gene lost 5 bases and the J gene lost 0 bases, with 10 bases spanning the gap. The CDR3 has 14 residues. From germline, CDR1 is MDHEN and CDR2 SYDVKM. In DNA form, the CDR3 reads TGTGCCAGCAGTCCCGCATCCATGAACACTGAAGCTTTCTTT. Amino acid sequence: CASSPASMNTEAFF.

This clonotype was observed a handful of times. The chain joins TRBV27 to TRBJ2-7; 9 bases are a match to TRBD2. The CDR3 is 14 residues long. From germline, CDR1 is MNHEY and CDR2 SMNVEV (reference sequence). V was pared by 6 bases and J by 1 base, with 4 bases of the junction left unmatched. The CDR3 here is CASSLAGHSYEQYF. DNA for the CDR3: TGTGCCAGCAGCCTAGCGGGGCATTCCTACGAGCAGTACTTC.

The CDR3 DNA reads TGTGCCAGCTCGAGCTCAGGGAACCAAGAGACCCAGTACTTC. It specifies CASSSSGNQETQYF. This chain uses TRBV18 with TRBJ2-5; D is possibly TRBD1 (5 bases). With 6 bases removed from V and 0 bases from J, the gap between germline ends came to 11 bases. The CDR3 totals 14 residues. Germline lookup yields CDR1 KGHSH and CDR2 LQKENI.

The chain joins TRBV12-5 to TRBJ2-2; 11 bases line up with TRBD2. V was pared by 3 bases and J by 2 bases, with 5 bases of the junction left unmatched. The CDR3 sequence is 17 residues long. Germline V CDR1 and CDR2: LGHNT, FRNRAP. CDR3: CASGFRTSGSNTGELFF. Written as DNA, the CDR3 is TGTGCTAGTGGTTTCAGAACTAGCGGGAGCAACACCGGGGAGCTGTTTTTT.

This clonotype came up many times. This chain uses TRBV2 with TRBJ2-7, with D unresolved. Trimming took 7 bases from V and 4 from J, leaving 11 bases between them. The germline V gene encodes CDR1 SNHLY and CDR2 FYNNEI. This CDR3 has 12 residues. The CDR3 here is CASISDRYEQYF. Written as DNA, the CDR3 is TGTGCCAGCATTTCAGATCGATACGAGCAGTACTTC.

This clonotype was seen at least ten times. CDR3 region: CASSEGLKVSGTEAFF. In DNA, the CDR3 is TGTGCCAGCAGTGAAGGGCTAAAGGTTTCTGGCACTGAAGCTTTCTTT. The rearrangement joins TRBV6-1 to TRBJ1-1; D remains unclear. Per the germline V gene, CDR1 is MNHNS and CDR2 is SASEGT. The CDR3 extends over 16 amino acids. Trimming pared 1 base from V and 4 bases from J, leaving 16 bases between.

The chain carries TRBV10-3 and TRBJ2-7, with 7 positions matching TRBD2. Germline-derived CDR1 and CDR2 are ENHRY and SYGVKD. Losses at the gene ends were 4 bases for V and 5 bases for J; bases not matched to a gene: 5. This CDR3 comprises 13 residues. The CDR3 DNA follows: TGTGCCATCAGTGCTGGGGGGGTCCACGAGCAGTACTTC. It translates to CAISAGGVHEQYF.

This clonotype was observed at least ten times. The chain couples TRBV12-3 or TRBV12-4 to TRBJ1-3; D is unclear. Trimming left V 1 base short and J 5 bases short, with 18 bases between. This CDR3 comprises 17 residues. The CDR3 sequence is CASSLGATAAARNTIYF. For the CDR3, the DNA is TGTGCCAGCAGTTTAGGTGCCACGGCAGCCGCTAGAAACACCATATATTTT.

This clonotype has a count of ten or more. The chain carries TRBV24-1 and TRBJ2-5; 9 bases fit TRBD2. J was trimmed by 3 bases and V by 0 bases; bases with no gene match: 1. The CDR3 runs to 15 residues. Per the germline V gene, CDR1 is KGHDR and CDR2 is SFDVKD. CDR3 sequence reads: CATSDLAGGEETQYF. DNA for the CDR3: TGTGCCACCAGTGATTTGGCGGGAGGGGAAGAGACCCAGTACTTC.

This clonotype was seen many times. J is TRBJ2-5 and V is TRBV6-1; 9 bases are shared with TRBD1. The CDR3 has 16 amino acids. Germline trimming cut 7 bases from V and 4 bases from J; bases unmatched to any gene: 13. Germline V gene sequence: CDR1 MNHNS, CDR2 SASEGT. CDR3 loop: CASNGDRVLERETQYF. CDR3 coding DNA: TGTGCCAGCAACGGGGACAGGGTCTTGGAACGAGAGACCCAGTACTTC.

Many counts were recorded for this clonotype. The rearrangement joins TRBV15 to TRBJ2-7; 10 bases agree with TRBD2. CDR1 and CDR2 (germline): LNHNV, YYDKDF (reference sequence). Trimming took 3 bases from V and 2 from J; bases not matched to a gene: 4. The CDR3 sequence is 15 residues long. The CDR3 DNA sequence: TGTGCCACCAGCAGGGAACTAGCGGGGACCTACGAGCAGTACTTC. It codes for CATSRELAGTYEQYF. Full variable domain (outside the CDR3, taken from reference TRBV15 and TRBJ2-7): DAMVIQNPRYQVTQFGKPVTLSCSQTLNHNVMYWYQQKSSQAPKLLFHYYDKDFNNEADTPDNFQSRRPNTSFCFLDIRSPGLGDTAMYLCATSRELAGTYEQYFGPGTRLTVT.

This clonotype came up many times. The CDR3 nucleotides read TGCAGCGTTGGGTATACGGAAGAAAAACTGTTTTTT. Amino acid sequence: CSVGYTEEKLFF. The chain uses TRBV29-1 and TRBJ1-4; D is unclear. The germline V gene has CDR1 SQVTM and CDR2 ANQGSEA. CDR3 length: 12 amino acids. V was pared by 4 bases and J by 8 bases, with 11 bases between.

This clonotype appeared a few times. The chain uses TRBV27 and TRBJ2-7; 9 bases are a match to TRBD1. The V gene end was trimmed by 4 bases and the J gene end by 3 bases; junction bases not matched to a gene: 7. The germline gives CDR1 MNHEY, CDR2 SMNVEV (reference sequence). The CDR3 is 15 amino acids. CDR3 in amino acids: CASSYGTGSNYEQYF. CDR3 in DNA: TGTGCCAGCAGTTACGGGACAGGGAGTAACTACGAGCAGTACTTC.